This is a list of T cell receptor beta chains from one sample in a study of blood T cell repertoires in COVID-19. Measured with immunoSEQ multiplex PCR; TCRdb has only the in-frame clones, and not every one. The sample contains some 120,000 clones, about 86% of which appear only once. Specimen: peripheral blood. These receptors all come from a woman between 45 and 65 years old with acute or convalescent COVID-19. Each CDR3 is given with its conserved first and last residue.

V	J	CDR3
TRBV6-5	TRBJ1-1	CASSYSRGSTEAFF
TRBV29-1	TRBJ1-1	CSVVQYTEAFF
TRBV6-1	TRBJ2-3	CASSDPGQGGPDTQYF
TRBV10-3	TRBJ2-3	CAINPTSGGYTDTQYF
TRBV2	TRBJ1-2	CASIPAGGSNYGYTF
TRBV19	TRBJ1-6	CASSISDRLNSPLHF
TRBV2	TRBJ1-5	CASTEGSSGNQPQHF
TRBV6-5	TRBJ2-5	CASSSPGQAQETQYF
TRBV4-1	TRBJ2-7	CASSQERQSYEQYF
TRBV5-4	TRBJ2-4	CASSPARVGNIQYF
TRBV6-5	TRBJ1-6	CASSYWGQHNSPLHF
TRBV7-5	TRBJ2-2	CARSFDTNTGELFF
TRBV6-1	TRBJ2-7	CASSEGRRTEQYF
TRBV4-2	TRBJ2-1	CASSQDWLADYNEQFF
TRBV6-6	TRBJ1-1	CASSYGVGAEAFF
TRBV6-5	TRBJ2-1	CASGQQGSGFF